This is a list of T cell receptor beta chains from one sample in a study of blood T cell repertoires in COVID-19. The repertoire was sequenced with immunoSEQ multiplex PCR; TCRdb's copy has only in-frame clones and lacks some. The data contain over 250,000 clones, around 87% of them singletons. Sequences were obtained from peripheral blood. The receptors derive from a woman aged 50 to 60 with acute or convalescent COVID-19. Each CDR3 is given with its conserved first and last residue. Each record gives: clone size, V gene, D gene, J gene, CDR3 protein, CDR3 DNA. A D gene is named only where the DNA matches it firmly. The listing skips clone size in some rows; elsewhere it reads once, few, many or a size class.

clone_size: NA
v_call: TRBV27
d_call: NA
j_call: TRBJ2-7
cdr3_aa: CASSRRQVYEQYF
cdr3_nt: TGTGCCAGCAGTCGCCGACAGGTGTACGAGCAGTACTTC

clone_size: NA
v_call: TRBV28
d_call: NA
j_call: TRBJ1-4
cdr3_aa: CASSVPGANEKLFF
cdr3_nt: TGTGCCAGCAGTGTCCCGGGGGCTAATGAAAAACTGTTTTTT

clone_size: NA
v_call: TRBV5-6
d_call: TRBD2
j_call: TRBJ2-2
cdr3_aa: CASSLGLAGVNTGELFF
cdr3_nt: TGTGCCAGCAGCTTGGGACTAGCGGGTGTGAACACCGGGGAGCTGTTTTTT

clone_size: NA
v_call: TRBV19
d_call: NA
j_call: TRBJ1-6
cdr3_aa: CASSIDQQHNSPLHF
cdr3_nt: TGTGCCAGTAGTATAGATCAACAGCATAATTCACCCCTCCACTTT

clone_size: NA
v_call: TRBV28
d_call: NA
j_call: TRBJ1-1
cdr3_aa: CASSLLSGEAFF
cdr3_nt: TGTGCCAGCAGTTTATTGTCAGGGGAAGCTTTCTTT

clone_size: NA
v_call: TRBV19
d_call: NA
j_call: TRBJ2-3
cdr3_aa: CASSIDRWWGVGDTQYF
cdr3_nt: TGTGCCAGTAGTATAGATCGATGGTGGGGCGTGGGAGATACGCAGTATTTT

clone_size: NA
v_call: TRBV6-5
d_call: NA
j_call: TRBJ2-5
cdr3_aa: CASKRRGSIKETQYF
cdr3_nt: TGTGCCAGCAAGCGAAGGGGATCCATAAAAGAGACCCAGTACTTC

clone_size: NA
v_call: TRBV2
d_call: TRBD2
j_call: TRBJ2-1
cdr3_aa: CASSETSGRIHEQFF
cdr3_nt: TGTGCCAGCAGTGAGACTAGCGGGAGAATCCATGAGCAGTTCTTC

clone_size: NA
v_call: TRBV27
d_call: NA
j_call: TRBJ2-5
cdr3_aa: CASRDTKTQYF
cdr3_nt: TGTGCCAGCAGGGACACGAAGACCCAGTACTTC

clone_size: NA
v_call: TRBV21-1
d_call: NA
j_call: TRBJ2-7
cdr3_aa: CASSRESADRTSYEQYF
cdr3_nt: TGTGCCAGCAGCAGAGAATCGGCTGACAGAACCTCCTACGAGCAGTACTTC

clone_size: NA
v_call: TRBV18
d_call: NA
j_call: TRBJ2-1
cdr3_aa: CASLSGHNNEQFF
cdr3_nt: TGTGCCAGCCTTTCGGGACACAACAATGAGCAGTTCTTC

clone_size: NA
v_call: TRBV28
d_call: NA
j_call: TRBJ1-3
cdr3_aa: CASSLGSGDSGNTIYF
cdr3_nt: TGTGCCAGCAGTTTAGGCTCGGGAGACTCTGGAAACACCATATATTTT

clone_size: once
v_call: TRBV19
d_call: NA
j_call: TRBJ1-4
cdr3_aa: CASSIAVATNEKLFF
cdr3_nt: TGTGCCAGTAGTATAGCGGTTGCAACTAATGAAAAACTGTTTTTT

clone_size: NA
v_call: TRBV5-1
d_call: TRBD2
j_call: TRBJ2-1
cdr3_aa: CASSQNSGSSYNEQFF
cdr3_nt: TGCGCCAGCAGCCAGAATAGCGGGAGCTCCTACAATGAGCAGTTCTTC

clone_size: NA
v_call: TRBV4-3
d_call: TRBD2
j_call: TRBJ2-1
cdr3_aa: CASSPLAGDYNEQFF
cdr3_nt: TGCGCCAGCAGCCCCTTAGCGGGAGATTACAATGAGCAGTTCTTC

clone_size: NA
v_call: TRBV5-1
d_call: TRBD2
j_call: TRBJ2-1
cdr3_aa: CASRGREYNEQFF
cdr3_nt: TGCGCCAGCCGCGGGAGGGAATACAATGAGCAGTTCTTC

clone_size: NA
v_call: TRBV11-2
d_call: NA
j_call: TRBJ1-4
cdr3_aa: CASSRRGNEKLFF
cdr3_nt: TGTGCCAGCAGCCGACGGGGTAATGAAAAACTGTTTTTT

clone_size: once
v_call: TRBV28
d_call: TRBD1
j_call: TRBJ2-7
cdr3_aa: CASSFPRDRGLYEQYF
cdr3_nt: TGTGCCAGCAGTTTTCCCCGGGACAGGGGTCTCTACGAGCAGTACTTC

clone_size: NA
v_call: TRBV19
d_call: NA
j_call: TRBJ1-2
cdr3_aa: CASSDRVYGYTF
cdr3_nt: TGTGCCAGTAGCGACAGAGTCTATGGCTACACCTTC

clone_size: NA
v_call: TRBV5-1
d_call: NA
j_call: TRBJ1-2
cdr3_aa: CASSLGKGGTNAYTF
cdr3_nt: TGCGCCAGCAGCCTGGGAAAAGGAGGGACCAATGCCTACACCTTC

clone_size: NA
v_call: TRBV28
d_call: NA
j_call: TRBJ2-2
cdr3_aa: CASSLARRMGGGTNTGELFF
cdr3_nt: TGTGCCAGCAGTTTAGCACGGAGAATGGGAGGAGGTACAAACACCGGGGAGCTGTTTTTT

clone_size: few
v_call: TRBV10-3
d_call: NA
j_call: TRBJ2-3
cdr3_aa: CAISLQGADTQYF
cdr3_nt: TGTGCCATCAGTCTACAGGGAGCAGATACGCAGTATTTT

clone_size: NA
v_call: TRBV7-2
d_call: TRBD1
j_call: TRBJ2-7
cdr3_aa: CASSLTGAEQYF
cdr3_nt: TGTGCCAGCAGTCTCACAGGGGCCGAGCAGTACTTC

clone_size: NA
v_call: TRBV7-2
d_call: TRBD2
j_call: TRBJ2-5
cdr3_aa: CASSLGAAGALETQYF
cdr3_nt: TGTGCCAGCAGCTTAGGCGCAGCGGGAGCACTGGAGACCCAGTACTTC

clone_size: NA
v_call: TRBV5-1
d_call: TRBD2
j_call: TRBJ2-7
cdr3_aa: CASSLEYSGSHEQYF
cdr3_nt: TGCGCCAGCAGCTTGGAATATAGCGGGAGCCACGAGCAGTACTTC

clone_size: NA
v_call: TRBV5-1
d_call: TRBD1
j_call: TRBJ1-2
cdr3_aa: CASSLSATGDGYTF
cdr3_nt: TGCGCCAGCAGCTTGTCTGCGACAGGGGATGGCTACACCTTC

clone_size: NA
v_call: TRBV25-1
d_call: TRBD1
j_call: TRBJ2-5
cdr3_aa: CASSDGQGKGETQYF
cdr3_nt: TGTGCCAGCAGCGACGGACAGGGGAAGGGAGAGACCCAGTACTTC

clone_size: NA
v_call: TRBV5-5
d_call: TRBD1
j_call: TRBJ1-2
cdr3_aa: CASSLGQGDTRVGYTF
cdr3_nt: TGTGCCAGCAGCTTGGGACAGGGGGATACCCGAGTTGGCTACACCTTC

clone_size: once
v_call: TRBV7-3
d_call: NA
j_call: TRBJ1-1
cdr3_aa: CASSPGHNTEAFF
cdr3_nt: TGTGCCAGCAGCCCGGGACATAACACTGAAGCTTTCTTT

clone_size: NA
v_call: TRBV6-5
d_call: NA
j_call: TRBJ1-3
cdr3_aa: CASSLTDASGNTIYF
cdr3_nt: TGTGCCAGCAGTTTGACAGACGCATCTGGAAACACCATATATTTT

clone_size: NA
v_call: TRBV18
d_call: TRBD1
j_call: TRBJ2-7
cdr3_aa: CASSPGTGFEQYF
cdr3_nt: TGTGCCAGCTCCCCCGGGACAGGCTTCGAGCAGTACTTC

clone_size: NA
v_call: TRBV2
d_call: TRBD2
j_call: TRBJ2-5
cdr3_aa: CASSGEGTETQYF
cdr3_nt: TGTGCCAGCAGTGGGGAGGGGACCGAGACCCAGTACTTC

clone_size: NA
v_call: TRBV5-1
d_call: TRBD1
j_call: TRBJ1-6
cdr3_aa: CASSLQGERSPLHF
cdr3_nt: TGCGCCAGCAGCTTACAGGGGGAGAGGTCACCCCTCCACTTT